One and the same sample provided the 30 T cell receptor beta chains below, sequenced in a study of OX40 agonist ivuxolimab in advanced cancers. Sequenced by immunoSEQ multiplex PCR; TCRdb stores in-frame clones only, minus some. The table records under 150,000 clones, 80% to 90% of them present only once. Specimen: CD4+ or CD8+ T cells sorted from blood, collected in a trial of the OX40 agonist ivuxolimab. The receptors here all came from an adult with an advanced solid tumor such as melanoma, head and neck, liver or kidney cancer.

This clone was recorded once. The chain uses TRBV5-1 and TRBJ2-3; TRBD2 matches 13 bases. Losses at the gene ends were 1 base for V and 5 bases for J; bases not matched to a gene: 4. This CDR3 is 16 amino acids long. Germline assignment: CDR1 SGHRS and CDR2 YFSETQ. In DNA, the CDR3 is TGCGCCAGCAGCTTGACTAGCGGGGGGGCACAAGATACGCAGTATTTT. This encodes CASSLTSGGAQDTQYF.

The chain has TRBV9 and TRBJ2-1, with 13 positions matching TRBD2. Trimming cost V 6 bases and J 4 bases; bases outside gene matches: 4. Germline values: CDR1 SGDLS, CDR2 YYNGEE. The CDR3 consists of 15 residues. The CDR3 DNA is TGTGCCAGCAACCCACTAGCGGGGGGGTACAATGAGCAGTTCTTC. This gives the protein CASNPLAGGYNEQFF.

The rearrangement joins TRBV9 to TRBJ2-2; 9 bases fit TRBD1. CDR3 length equals 16 residues. With 4 bases clipped from V and 3 bases from J, the junction kept 7 bases outside the gene matches. The germline gives CDR1 SGDLS, CDR2 YYNGEE. Here the CDR3 reads CASSPYDRGDTGELFF. The CDR3 coding sequence is TGTGCCAGCAGCCCCTACGACAGGGGGGACACCGGGGAGCTGTTTTTT.

The chain uses TRBV4-3 and TRBJ2-2; TRBD1 is a possible D gene (6 bases). The ends were cut back, 1 base at V and 5 bases at J, with 14 bases in the middle. This CDR3 spans 16 amino acids. Per germline, CDR1 LGHNA and CDR2 YSLEER. CDR3 DNA sequence: TGCGCCAGCAGCCAAGGTTTAGGGGGACGAACCGGGGAGCTGTTTTTT. The encoded protein is CASSQGLGGRTGELFF.

This clone has a single count. V is TRBV19 and J is TRBJ1-1, with D possibly TRBD1 on 5 matching bases. Trimming stripped 5 bases from V and 1 base from J, with 11 bases between. Germline CDR1 is LNHDA and CDR2 is SQIVND (reference sequence). The CDR3 consists of 14 residues. The CDR3 spells CASSPHGGNTEAFF. In DNA form, the CDR3 reads TGTGCCAGTAGTCCCCATGGGGGGAACACTGAAGCTTTCTTT.

This chain uses TRBV4-3 with TRBJ2-5; tentatively, D is TRBD1 or TRBD2 (7 bases each). Germline V gives CDR1 LGHNA, CDR2 YSLEER. The CDR3 sequence is 16 residues long. V was pared by 1 base and J by 4 bases, with 16 bases between. The CDR3 region is CASSQGSGGARETQYF. The DNA of the CDR3 is TGCGCCAGCAGCCAAGGTTCAGGGGGGGCCCGAGAGACCCAGTACTTC.

The chain couples TRBV28 to TRBJ1-2; no definite D call. The CDR3 runs 15 residues. V was pared by 1 base and J by 1 base, with 10 bases between. Per the germline V gene, CDR1 is MDHEN and CDR2 is SYDVKM. CDR3 nucleotides: TGTGCCAGCAGTTTATTTGAGGTCGTTAACTATGGCTACACCTTC. Translating it yields CASSLFEVVNYGYTF.

The CDR3 sequence is CASSLGAGGQNTEAFF. The CDR3 DNA reads TGTGCCAGCAGCTTGGGGGCTGGGGGCCAGAACACTGAAGCTTTCTTT. This chain links TRBV5-4 with TRBJ1-1; a possible D gene is TRBD1 (6 bases). V lost 0 bases, J lost 1 base, and 13 bases lay in between. The CDR3 has 16 residues. Germline V gives CDR1 SGHNT, CDR2 YYREEE (reference sequence). The whole variable domain, remainder taken from reference TRBV5-4 and TRBJ1-1, is ETGVTQSPTHLIKTRGQQVTLRCSSQSGHNTVSWYQQALGQGPQFIFQYYREEENGRGNFPPRFSGLQFPNYSSELNVNALELDDSALYLCASSLGAGGQNTEAFFGQGTRLTVV.

The V gene is TRBV29-1, the J gene TRBJ2-6; D unresolved. The CDR3 loop spans 14 amino acids. Germline CDR1 and CDR2: SQVTM and ANQGSEA. The ends were cut back, 5 bases at V and 0 bases at J, with 8 bases in the middle. DNA for the CDR3: TGCAGCGTTACCGACAACTCTGGGGCCAACGTCCTGACTTTC. As protein: CSVTDNSGANVLTF.

The gene calls are TRBV7-8 and TRBJ2-5; 9 bases fit TRBD2. CDR1 SGHVS and CDR2 FQNEAQ come from the germline V gene. Losses at the gene ends were 5 bases for V and 4 bases for J; bases not matched to a gene: 8. CDR3 length equals 15 residues. The CDR3 region has the DNA TGTGCCAGCAGCCCGAGCGGGGGGCGGGTAGAGACCCAGTACTTC. It encodes CASSPSGGRVETQYF.

This chain connects TRBV6-6 to TRBJ1-2; D uncertain. From germline, CDR1 is MNHNY and CDR2 SVGAGI (reference sequence). V dropped 10 bases and J dropped 2 bases, with 17 bases sitting between them. The CDR3 is made up of 14 amino acids. The DNA for the CDR3 is TGTGCCACCCTAATGGGGTCGGGAAACTATGGCTACACCTTC. This codes for CATLMGSGNYGYTF.

The chain carries TRBV6-1 and TRBJ2-7; D unclear. Trimming removed 3 bases at V and 7 bases at J, with 19 bases between. Germline loops: CDR1 MNHNS, CDR2 SASEGT. The length of the CDR3 is 15 residues. The CDR3 sequence is CASSEAGRVTGEQYF. CDR3 DNA sequence: TGTGCCAGCAGTGAGGCTGGACGAGTGACTGGGGAGCAGTACTTC.

The chain links TRBV7-9 to TRBJ1-2; no firm D call. V lost 1 base to trimming and J lost 4 bases, with 7 bases between them. Germline V lookup: CDR1 SEHNR, CDR2 FQNEAQ (reference sequence). The CDR3 covers 13 residues. The CDR3 coding sequence is TGTGCCAGCAGCTTAGTTGGTAGCTATGGCTACACCTTC. It specifies CASSLVGSYGYTF.

Comment on this clone: Other nucleotide sequences in the sample specify the same CDR3. The chain is built from TRBV5-1 and TRBJ1-1; D is unresolved. Looked up from germline, CDR1 is SGHRS and CDR2 is YFSETQ. This CDR3 is built from 13 residues. V lost 1 base and J lost 3, with 7 bases in between. This chain's CDR3 is CASSLSGDTEAFF. As DNA, the CDR3 is TGCGCCAGCAGCTTGTCCGGGGACACTGAAGCTTTCTTT. The full variable domain, its missing parts supplied by reference TRBV5-1 and TRBJ1-1, is KAGVTQTPRYLIKTRGQQVTLSCSPISGHRSVSWYQQTPGQGLQFLFEYFSETQRNKGNFPGRFSGRQFSNSRSEMNVSTLELGDSALYLCASSLSGDTEAFFGQGTRLTVV.

The J gene is TRBJ1-6, the V gene TRBV5-4, with a weak D call TRBD1 (6 bases). Germline loops: CDR1 SGHNT, CDR2 YYREEE (reference sequence). V was pared by 3 bases and J by 7 bases, with 8 bases between. The CDR3 runs 13 residues. The CDR3 nucleotides read TGTGCCAGCAGCTCTACAGGGAATTCACCCCTCCACTTT. As protein: CASSSTGNSPLHF.

The chain has TRBV28 and TRBJ1-2; maybe TRBD1 (6 bases). The germline V gene encodes CDR1 MDHEN and CDR2 SYDVKM. The CDR3 is 16 amino acids. V lost 5 bases, J lost 3 bases, and 19 bases lay in between. The CDR3: CASSTQQGARDYGYTF. The CDR3 region has the DNA TGTGCCAGCAGTACACAACAGGGAGCCCGCGACTATGGCTACACCTTC.

CDR3 amino acids: CASSPSGGLQETQYF. The CDR3 DNA sequence: TGTGCCAGCAGCCCGAGCGGGGGTCTCCAAGAGACCCAGTACTTC. The chain has TRBV9 and TRBJ2-5; 8 nucleotides align to TRBD2. The germline gives CDR1 SGDLS, CDR2 YYNGEE. The V segment lost 4 bases and the J segment 1 base; nucleotides outside the gene matches: 6. The CDR3 has 15 amino acids.

This chain joins TRBV5-1 and TRBJ2-5; D unresolved. This CDR3 is 14 amino acids long. Per the germline V gene, CDR1 is SGHRS and CDR2 is YFSETQ. V was clipped by 2 bases and J by 1 base, with 9 bases between them. CDR3 in amino acids: CASSLMGIQETQYF. The CDR3 nucleotides are TGCGCCAGCAGCTTAATGGGAATCCAAGAGACCCAGTACTTC.

The chain links TRBV27 to TRBJ1-1, with a weak D call TRBD1 (6 bases). The CDR3 is 19 residues long. With 3 bases removed from V and 3 bases from J, the gap between germline ends came to 26 bases. Germline V CDR1 and CDR2: MNHEY, SMNVEV (reference sequence). The CDR3 sequence is CASSFGGGTYRVDYTEAFF. In nucleotides, the CDR3 is TGTGCCAGCAGTTTTGGGGGGGGAACTTACAGGGTCGACTACACTGAAGCTTTCTTT.

J is TRBJ1-2 and V is TRBV7-3; D unresolved. Trimming took 1 base from V and 8 from J, leaving 11 bases between them. Germline CDR1 is SGHTA and CDR2 is FQGTGA. The CDR3 length is 13 residues. Here the CDR3 reads CASSLNVKEGYTF. DNA for the CDR3: TGTGCCAGCAGCTTAAACGTGAAGGAAGGCTACACCTTC.

This clone was detected once. The V and J genes are TRBV9 and TRBJ2-1, with 10 bases that match TRBD1. CDR1 SGDLS and CDR2 YYNGEE come from the germline V gene. The V gene end was trimmed by 3 bases and the J gene end by 4 bases; junction bases not matched to a gene: 4. CDR3 length: 15 amino acids. Here the CDR3 DNA reads TGTGCCAGCAGCGCGGGACAGGGGAATTACAATGAGCAGTTCTTC. This gives the protein CASSAGQGNYNEQFF.

The CDR3 DNA reads as TGTGCCAGTAGTACCTTCAGTAATGAGCAGTTCTTC. This sequence encodes CASSTFSNEQFF. This chain connects TRBV19 to TRBJ2-1; unclear D gene. CDR1 is LNHDA, CDR2 SQIVND, per germline (reference sequence). Trimming left V 4 bases short and J 7 bases short, with 8 bases between. The CDR3 has 12 amino acids.

This clone appeared a few times. J is TRBJ2-7 and V is TRBV30, with 11 bases matching TRBD1. Germline V gene data show CDR1 as GTSNPN and CDR2 as SVGIG (reference sequence). Losses at the gene ends were 5 bases for V and 3 bases for J; bases not matched to a gene: 0. The CDR3 runs 12 residues. The CDR3 loop is CAWGTGGYEQYF. CDR3 nucleotide sequence: TGTGCCTGGGGGACAGGGGGCTACGAGCAGTACTTC.

The genes are TRBV18 and TRBJ2-2; the D gene is possibly TRBD2 (5 bases). This CDR3 is built from 16 residues. CDR1 and CDR2 (germline): KGHSH, LQKENI. V dropped 0 bases and J dropped 4 bases, with 12 bases sitting between them. As DNA, the CDR3 is TGTGCCAGCTCACCACCCGAGGGTTATGGCACCGGGGAGCTGTTTTTT. It yields the protein CASSPPEGYGTGELFF. Based on the CDR3 plus reference TRBV18 and TRBJ2-2, the full variable domain is NAGVMQNPRHLVRRRGQEARLRCSPMKGHSHVYWYRQLPEEGLKFMVYLQKENIIDESGMPKERFSAEFPKEGPSILRIQQVVRGDSAAYFCASSPPEGYGTGELFFGEGSRLTVL.

The rearrangement links TRBV6-1 to TRBJ1-1; no reliable D call. The CDR3 covers 12 residues. Trimming shortened V by 8 bases and J by 1 base, and 8 bases separated the two germline ends. Germline V lookup: CDR1 MNHNS, CDR2 SASEGT. CDR3 sequence reads: CASGFTNTEAFF. The CDR3 DNA reads TGTGCCAGCGGTTTCACGAACACTGAAGCTTTCTTT.

The chain has TRBV28 and TRBJ2-2, with D unresolved. The V end was cut by 3 bases, the J end by 3 bases, with 11 bases between. The CDR3 contains 15 residues. Germline V lookup: CDR1 MDHEN, CDR2 SYDVKM. The CDR3 DNA is TGTGCCAGCAGTTTTATTCGGGTCGACACCGGGGAGCTGTTTTTT. It yields the protein CASSFIRVDTGELFF.

This rearrangement joins TRBV13 to TRBJ1-1; perhaps TRBD1 as D (5 bases). Trimming took 5 bases from V and 0 from J, leaving 7 bases between them. Germline values: CDR1 PRHDT, CDR2 FYEKMQ (reference sequence). The CDR3 consists of 13 residues. The DNA for the CDR3 is TGTGCCAGCAGCGCCAGGGTGAACACTGAAGCTTTCTTT. The encoded protein is CASSARVNTEAFF.

The chain has TRBV28 and TRBJ1-4; no definite D call. There are 13 residues in the CDR3. Trimming left V 6 bases short and J 5 bases short, with 10 bases between. In germline, CDR1 is MDHEN, CDR2 SYDVKM. Here the CDR3 reads CASSPIGNEKLFF. CDR3 nucleotide sequence: TGTGCCAGCAGCCCTATAGGGAATGAAAAACTGTTTTTT.

The chain has TRBV4-1 and TRBJ1-1; D is perhaps TRBD1 (6 bases). The CDR3 length is 15 residues. Per germline, CDR1 MGHRA and CDR2 YSYEKL. The V gene lost 1 base and the J gene lost 1 base, with 10 bases spanning the gap. CDR3 residues: CASSQVPTGNTEAFF. For the CDR3, the DNA is TGCGCCAGCAGCCAAGTCCCGACAGGGAACACTGAAGCTTTCTTT.

This chain uses TRBV5-6 with TRBJ1-2, with a tentative D call TRBD1 (5 bases). This CDR3 comprises 13 residues. Germline assignment: CDR1 SGHDT and CDR2 YYEEEE. V shed 0 bases and J shed 2 bases, with 5 bases lying between them. In nucleotides, the CDR3 is TGTGCCAGCAGCTTGGCAGGGAACTATGGCTACACCTTC. Translating it yields CASSLAGNYGYTF. Full variable domain (rest looked up from reference TRBV5-6 and TRBJ1-2): DAGVTQSPTHLIKTRGQQVTLRCSPKSGHDTVSWYQQALGQGPQFIFQYYEEEERQRGNFPDRFSGHQFPNYSSELNVNALLLGDSALYLCASSLAGNYGYTFGSGTRLTVV.